A single sample gave rise to the 32 T cell receptor beta chains below, sequenced in a study of cytomegalovirus exposure and HLA in healthy donors. PCR employed 60 Vbeta and 13 Jbeta primers. Here immunoSEQ multiplex PCR was the method, and the copy in TCRdb shows in-frame clones only, minus some. This table has about 84,000 clones, about 60% appearing once. The sequencing sample was made of PBMCs. All receptors come from a woman between 40 and 55 years old in good health and CMV-seropositive.

The chain joins TRBV10-1 to TRBJ2-1; tentative D call: TRBD2 (6 bases). The germline CDR1 and CDR2 sequences are WNHNN and SYGVQD (reference sequence). This CDR3 comprises 15 residues. V dropped 7 bases and J dropped 7 bases, with 20 bases sitting between them. The CDR3 protein is CASTLAELPENEQFF. The CDR3 region has the DNA TGCGCCAGCACCTTAGCGGAGCTCCCAGAGAATGAGCAGTTCTTC.

CDR3 nucleotides: TGTGCCAGCAGGAAGGCAGGCTTTAGCTCTGGGGCCAACGTCCTGACTTTC. Translating gives CASRKAGFSSGANVLTF. The chain carries TRBV28 and TRBJ2-6; D gene uncertain. Germline loops: CDR1 MDHEN, CDR2 SYDVKM. The length of the CDR3 is 17 residues. With 6 bases removed from V and 0 bases from J, the gap between germline ends came to 15 bases. The full variable domain, with the rest looked up from reference TRBV28 and TRBJ2-6, is DVKVTQSSRYLVKRTGEKVFLECVQDMDHENMFWYRQDPGLGLRLIYFSYDVKMKEKGDIPEGYSVSREKKERFSLILESASTNQTSMYLCASRKAGFSSGANVLTFGAGSRLTVL.

The rearrangement links TRBV7-8 to TRBJ2-7; no firm D call. The germline V and J ends were trimmed by 5 bases and 2 bases, with 16 bases remaining between them. The germline V gene encodes CDR1 SGHVS and CDR2 FQNEAQ. This CDR3 has 15 amino acids. CDR3 DNA sequence: TGTGCCAGCAGCCCCTCCAGCGCAGTGACCTACGAGCAGTACTTC. Protein sequence: CASSPSSAVTYEQYF.

This chain uses TRBV19 with TRBJ1-3; D ambiguous. V was cut by 9 bases and J by 0 bases, with 9 bases left in between. Germline-derived CDR1 and CDR2 are LNHDA and SQIVND (reference sequence). The CDR3 length is 13 residues. CDR3 loop: CASLRGSGNTIYF. The DNA for the CDR3 is TGTGCCAGCCTCCGGGGCTCTGGAAACACCATATATTTT.

This rearrangement joins TRBV19 to TRBJ1-5; TRBD1 agrees at 8 bases. Germline loops: CDR1 LNHDA, CDR2 SQIVND (reference sequence). CDR3 size: 17 residues. The J segment lost 1 base and the V segment lost 7 bases, leaving 12 bases of the junction unmatched. Here the CDR3 reads CASTMPLTGGSNQPQHF. Written as DNA, the CDR3 is TGTGCCAGTACCATGCCCCTAACAGGGGGAAGCAATCAGCCCCAGCATTTT.

J is TRBJ2-1 and V is TRBV5-6, with 7 bases matching TRBD2. V dropped 4 bases and J dropped 4; count of bases not matched to a gene: 11. In germline, CDR1 is SGHDT, CDR2 YYEEEE. The CDR3 consists of 16 residues. The CDR3 nucleotides are TGTGCCAGCAGCAGACTAGCAGAAAAGATGTACAATGAGCAGTTCTTC. This gives the protein CASSRLAEKMYNEQFF.

This clone showed up just once. V gene TRBV2 combines with J gene TRBJ1-2, with 10 bases that match TRBD1. The V gene end was trimmed by 2 bases and the J gene end by 4 bases; junction bases not matched to a gene: 4. Germline V lookup: CDR1 SNHLY, CDR2 FYNNEI. This CDR3 is built from 15 residues. In DNA, the CDR3 is TGTGCCAGCAGTGAATCGCGACAGGGGGCCTATGGCTACACCTTC. Encoded protein: CASSESRQGAYGYTF.

V usage is TRBV28 and J usage is TRBJ1-1, with D maybe TRBD1 (6 bases). Germline values: CDR1 MDHEN, CDR2 SYDVKM. CDR3 size: 15 residues. V was shortened by 6 bases and J by 2 bases, with 16 bases between the two germline ends. The CDR3 here is CASRLPGGANTEAFF. CDR3 bases: TGTGCCAGCAGGCTACCTGGGGGGGCAAACACTGAAGCTTTCTTT.

This rearrangement joins TRBV9 to TRBJ1-1; 8 bases are shared with TRBD1. From germline, CDR1 is SGDLS and CDR2 YYNGEE. CDR3 length equals 15 residues. V was clipped by 4 bases and J by 4 bases; unmatched bases: 9. The CDR3 coding sequence is TGTGCCAGCAGCTCAACAGGGGGAAAAGGCACTGAAGCTTTCTTT. Translated, it gives CASSSTGGKGTEAFF.

The genes are TRBV4-1 and TRBJ2-7; tentatively, D is TRBD2 (5 bases). The closer fit of TRBJ2-4 to the DNA end suggests the J call may be wrong. This CDR3 spans 15 amino acids. Germline CDR1 and CDR2: MGHRA and YSYEKL. As DNA, the CDR3 is TGCGCCAGCAGCCCGGAGGAGGACCCTCGGAACATTCAGTACTTC. This codes for CASSPEEDPRNIQYF.

The rearrangement joins TRBV5-1 to TRBJ2-7; perhaps TRBD1 as D (6 bases). In germline, CDR1 is SGHRS, CDR2 YFSETQ. The CDR3 contains 15 residues. V was trimmed by 6 bases and J by 1 base, leaving 17 bases between them. The CDR3 loop reads CASTLGGEGSYEQYF. The CDR3 DNA sequence: TGCGCCAGCACCCTAGGGGGAGAGGGTTCCTACGAGCAGTACTTC.

This clone was recorded only once. The chain has TRBV5-5 and TRBJ1-4, with D maybe TRBD1 (5 bases). Looked up from germline, CDR1 is SGHKS and CDR2 is YYEKEE (reference sequence). The CDR3 is made up of 14 amino acids. V was trimmed by 5 bases and J by 8 bases, leaving 16 bases between them. CDR3 amino acids: CASRPAGLGEKLFF. The CDR3, as DNA: TGTGCCAGCAGGCCAGCGGGGCTCGGGGAAAAACTGTTTTTT.

V gene TRBV5-1 combines with J gene TRBJ2-5; D might be TRBD2 (5 bases). Trimming stripped 0 bases from V and 2 bases from J, with 11 bases between. The germline CDR1 and CDR2 sequences are SGHRS and YFSETQ. CDR3 size: 15 residues. CDR3 nucleotide sequence: TGCGCCAGCAGCTTGGCTGGAGGTGGACAAGAGACCCAGTACTTC. Residues: CASSLAGGGQETQYF.

This chain connects TRBV10-1 to TRBJ2-3, with 11 bases matching TRBD1. Germline trimming cut 2 bases from V and 6 bases from J; bases unmatched to any gene: 7. The CDR3 totals 16 residues. Germline V gene sequence: CDR1 WNHNN, CDR2 SYGVQD (reference sequence). In nucleotides, the CDR3 is TGCGCCAGCAGTGAGAGGGGGACAGGGGGGCCGGATACGCAGTATTTT. This codes for CASSERGTGGPDTQYF.

The chain carries TRBV5-1 and TRBJ2-5; D may be TRBD2 (6 bases). The germline CDR1 and CDR2 sequences are SGHRS and YFSETQ. The CDR3 loop spans 16 amino acids. Trimming pared 0 bases from V and 2 bases from J, leaving 14 bases between. The CDR3 bases are TGCGCCAGCAGCTTGGGGATGTCAGGGAGGCAAGAGACCCAGTACTTC. Translated: CASSLGMSGRQETQYF.

This chain uses TRBV27 with TRBJ1-5; 9 positions match TRBD1. The V and J ends lost 3 bases and 4 bases, in that order; junction bases with no gene match: 1. The CDR3 contains 14 residues. Germline V gives CDR1 MNHEY, CDR2 SMNVEV (reference sequence). The CDR3 bases are TGTGCCAGCAGTTTTGGACAGGGGAATCAGCCCCAGCATTTT. Its protein product is CASSFGQGNQPQHF.

The chain combines TRBV10-2 with TRBJ1-5; D is ambiguous. CDR3 length equals 12 residues. The V gene lost 3 bases and the J gene lost 3 bases, with 3 bases spanning the gap. CDR1 WSHSY and CDR2 SAAADI come from the germline V gene. The CDR3 DNA reads TGCGCCAGCAGTGAACTCAATCAGCCCCAGCATTTT. Its translation is CASSELNQPQHF.

The V gene is TRBV27, the J gene TRBJ1-2, with a weak D call TRBD1 (5 bases). Germline CDR1 and CDR2: MNHEY and SMNVEV (reference sequence). This CDR3 is built from 15 residues. V dropped 2 bases and J dropped 3 bases, with 13 bases sitting between them. The CDR3 DNA is TGTGCCAGCAGTTTAGTTGGGGGGTCCCACTATGGCTACACCTTC. Its translation is CASSLVGGSHYGYTF.

This chain connects TRBV7-2 to TRBJ2-3; 7 positions agree with TRBD1. Looked up from germline, CDR1 is SGHTA and CDR2 is FQGNSA. Trimming cost V 5 bases and J 5 bases; bases outside gene matches: 4. The CDR3 extends over 13 amino acids. Written as DNA, the CDR3 is TGTGCCAGCAGCCCAACAGGGGTAGATACGCAGTATTTT. Its translation is CASSPTGVDTQYF.

The genes are TRBV5-6 and TRBJ2-7, with 9 bases that match TRBD1. Germline V gene sequence: CDR1 SGHDT, CDR2 YYEEEE. The CDR3 extends over 14 amino acids. V shed 2 bases and J 2 bases; nucleotides not matched to a gene: 2. The CDR3 sequence is CASSFGTGTYEQYF. The CDR3 DNA is TGTGCCAGCAGCTTCGGGACAGGGACCTACGAGCAGTACTTC.

A few counts support this clone. The chain recombines TRBV7-9 with TRBJ1-4; TRBD1 might be the D (6 bases). The length of the CDR3 is 19 residues. The V end lost 1 base, the J end lost 2 bases, and 20 bases lay between the germline ends. Germline CDR1 reads SEHNR; CDR2 reads FQNEAQ (reference sequence). The CDR3: CASSLEAGGALGTNEKLFF. The CDR3 DNA follows: TGTGCCAGCAGCTTAGAGGCCGGGGGGGCCCTGGGCACTAATGAAAAACTGTTTTTT.

The J gene is TRBJ1-2, the V gene TRBV7-2; 9 bases fit TRBD1. The germline V gene encodes CDR1 SGHTA and CDR2 FQGNSA. Losses at the gene ends were 2 bases for V and 3 bases for J; bases not matched to a gene: 7. This CDR3 has 16 amino acids. The CDR3 DNA follows: TGTGCCAGCAGCTTAACAACTGGACAGGGGTACTATGGCTACACCTTC. Translated: CASSLTTGQGYYGYTF.

This clone was detected a few times. The chain has TRBV2 and TRBJ1-1; D is ambiguous. The CDR3 sequence is 13 residues long. Germline values: CDR1 SNHLY, CDR2 FYNNEI. The V end was cut by 6 bases, the J end by 2 bases, with 10 bases between. Written as DNA, the CDR3 is TGTGCCAGCAGCGACCGGGGTAACACTGAAGCTTTCTTT. Protein sequence: CASSDRGNTEAFF. The full variable domain, rest sourced from reference TRBV2 and TRBJ1-1, is EPEVTQTPSHQVTQMGQEVILRCVPISNHLYFYWYRQILGQKVEFLVSFYNNEISEKSEIFDDQFSVERPDGSNFTLKIRSTKLEDSAMYFCASSDRGNTEAFFGQGTRLTVV.

The chain has TRBV6-1 and TRBJ2-5, with D possibly matching TRBD2 (6 bases). The J call could be wrong; TRBJ2-7 is a better fit for the DNA end. In germline, CDR1 is MNHNS, CDR2 SASEGT. The CDR3 runs to 13 residues. The CDR3 region has the DNA TGTGCCAGCAGTGAAGGGAGGGACTACGAGCAGTACTTC. It specifies CASSEGRDYEQYF.

This clone is labeled medium-sized. The chain couples TRBV4-3 to TRBJ2-1; 8 bases match TRBD2. The CDR3 spans 17 residues. Looked up from germline, CDR1 is LGHNA and CDR2 is YSLEER. With V trimmed by 2 bases and J by 7 bases, 13 bases remained unmatched. The CDR3 coding sequence is TGCGCCAGCAGCCAATGGGGTAGGAGCGGGAGAGAAAATGAGCAGTTCTTC. Translated, it gives CASSQWGRSGRENEQFF.

The J gene is TRBJ2-7, the V gene TRBV5-1; the D is unclear. V was pared by 6 bases and J by 1 base, with 11 bases between. Germline CDR1 and CDR2: SGHRS and YFSETQ. The CDR3 sequence is 13 residues long. The CDR3 loop reads CASKSGISYEQYF. CDR3 bases: TGCGCCAGCAAATCAGGCATTTCCTACGAGCAGTACTTC.

The chain uses TRBV27 and TRBJ1-5; D ambiguous. Trimming pared 6 bases from V and 4 bases from J, leaving 7 bases between. Germline V lookup: CDR1 MNHEY, CDR2 SMNVEV (reference sequence). CDR3 length: 12 amino acids. CDR3 residues: CASSPPNQPQHF. CDR3 bases: TGTGCCAGCAGCCCTCCGAATCAGCCCCAGCATTTT.

The V and J genes are TRBV4-1 and TRBJ2-7, with 7 bases that match TRBD2. From germline, CDR1 is MGHRA and CDR2 YSYEKL. The CDR3 contains 15 residues. After removal of 0 bases from V and 3 bases from J, the junction contained 5 bases not matched to a gene. CDR3 nucleotide sequence: TGCGCCAGCAGCCAAGATGTGACTAGCTTCTACGAGCAGTACTTC. As protein: CASSQDVTSFYEQYF.

In the case of this clone: The limits of the CDR3 on the DNA are not certain, so only TCRdb's listed CDR3 is given. The V gene is TRBV7-2, the J gene TRBJ2-7; TRBD1 reflects the table's D call only, with no check against the DNA. With termini counted, the CDR3 has 13 amino acids. Germline values: CDR1 SGHTA, CDR2 FQGNSA. The chain's CDR3 is CASSLVGQGAAYF.

The chain employs TRBV30 and TRBJ2-1; 13 bases are shared with TRBD2. The CDR3 length is 20 residues. The germline V gene encodes CDR1 GTSNPN and CDR2 SVGIG (reference sequence). V gave up 3 bases and J gave up 9 bases; unmatched junction bases: 23. The CDR3 DNA sequence: TGTGCCTGGAGACTTCCAATATGGACTAGCGGGAGTTTAGGAAGGATTGAGCAGTTCTTC. This translates into CAWRLPIWTSGSLGRIEQFF.

This clone was seen more than once but under ten times. The gene calls are TRBV7-2 and TRBJ2-5, with D possibly being TRBD2 (6 bases). This CDR3 contains 15 residues. CDR1 and CDR2 (germline): SGHTA, FQGNSA. V lost 2 bases to trimming and J lost 2 bases, with 12 bases between them. As DNA, the CDR3 is TGTGCCAGCAGCTTATTTATGGGGGGTCAAGAGACCCAGTACTTC. Protein product: CASSLFMGGQETQYF.

The chain joins TRBV27 to TRBJ1-5; D is uncertain. The CDR3 has 14 amino acids. Germline lookup yields CDR1 MNHEY and CDR2 SMNVEV (reference sequence). V was clipped by 3 bases and J by 0 bases, with 6 bases between them. The CDR3 coding sequence is TGTGCCAGCAGTTTTATCAGTAGCAATCAGCCCCAGCATTTT. Translated, it gives CASSFISSNQPQHF.